The entry below gives a single T cell receptor beta chain sequence along with its context. Its target is not known. One entry per CDR3 protein, called by TCRdb with MiXCR from the 5' RACE reads. The sample carries 550,000 to 600,000 distinct CDR3 sequences, about 22% recorded once. The sample originates from a study of T-cell memory formation after mild COVID-19. Across the study: Most TCR clusters belonged to a single donor. Study-wide results and caveats: The authors left the SARS-CoV-2 specificity of second-wave clones peaking on day 37 unconfirmed.

Deletions cut 1 base from V and 1 base from J, with 10 bases between. CDR1 is MDHEN and CDR2 is SYDVKM in the germline V gene. The CDR3 runs to 15 residues. The V gene is TRBV28, the J gene TRBJ2-5; D not resolved. The source of this sequence is an adult woman who had mild COVID-19 (a few samples of this study predate the infection). Cell type and time point are not known. What was sequenced was PBMCs or a T cell subset sorted from them (not recorded which). As DNA, the CDR3 is TGTGCCAGCAGTTTATCCCGGCTTTCCCAAGAGACCCAGTACTTC. Translation gives CASSLSRLSQETQYF. Looking up the rest from reference TRBV28 and TRBJ2-5 gives the full variable domain: DVKVTQSSRYLVKRTGEKVFLECVQDMDHENMFWYRQDPGLGLRLIYFSYDVKMKEKGDIPEGYSVSREKKERFSLILESASTNQTSMYLCASSLSRLSQETQYFGPGTRLLVL.